These 30 T cell receptor beta chains share one sample of origin, sequenced in a study of graft-versus-host responses after intestinal transplantation. Assay used: immunoSEQ multiplex PCR; TCRdb lists only in-frame clones, some missing. The sample includes roughly 100,000 clones, roughly 93% seen only once; the top ten take 1% to 1.5%. These receptors lack a known antigen. Here the sequenced sample was unstimulated CD8+ T cells sorted from spleen or lymph node cells, taken before intestinal transplant. These receptors were obtained from a human donor who received an intestinal transplant.

V and J are TRBV7-8 and TRBJ2-7; D remains unclear. Trimming shortened V by 5 bases and J by 1 base, and 27 bases separated the two germline ends. The germline CDR1 and CDR2 sequences are SGHVS and FQNEAQ. The CDR3 is made up of 19 amino acids. The DNA of the CDR3 is TGTGCCAGCAGCCCAACCGGCAGGATCCAACTTCTTAGTTCCTACGAGCAGTACTTC. This translates into CASSPTGRIQLLSSYEQYF.

V and J are TRBV11-2 and TRBJ2-7; 7 bases match TRBD2. With V trimmed by 8 bases and J by 0 bases, 10 bases remained unmatched. Germline assignment: CDR1 SGHAT and CDR2 FQNNGV. This CDR3 has 15 residues. The chain's CDR3 is CASQLRGGTSYEQYF. DNA for the CDR3: TGTGCCAGCCAACTACGCGGGGGAACCTCCTACGAGCAGTACTTC.

The chain has TRBV11-2 and TRBJ2-5; D remains ambiguous. V was clipped by 5 bases and J by 0 bases, with 10 bases between them. The CDR3 is made up of 14 amino acids. Germline V gene data show CDR1 as SGHAT and CDR2 as FQNNGV. DNA for the CDR3: TGTGCCAGCAGCCCCCAGGAAGACCAAGAGACCCAGTACTTC. Translation gives CASSPQEDQETQYF.

This chain connects TRBV9 to TRBJ2-3; D is perhaps TRBD2 (6 bases). V was trimmed by 0 bases and J by 1 base, leaving 18 bases between them. Germline lookup yields CDR1 SGDLS and CDR2 YYNGEE. The CDR3 length is 18 residues. This CDR3 reads CASSVAGTSSEGTDTQYF. In DNA, the CDR3 is TGTGCCAGCAGCGTAGCTGGGACTTCCTCCGAGGGCACAGATACGCAGTATTTT.

The chain uses TRBV6-1 and TRBJ1-6; D perhaps matches TRBD1 (5 bases). Trimming left V 8 bases short and J 2 bases short, with 13 bases between. This CDR3 is 15 amino acids long. CDR1 MNHNS and CDR2 SASEGT come from the germline V gene. The DNA for the CDR3 is TGTGCCAGCGGGCAGGGAAGCCCCTATAATTCACCCCTCCACTTT. Encoded protein: CASGQGSPYNSPLHF.

The chain links TRBV27 to TRBJ2-5; D perhaps matches TRBD1 (7 bases). V gave up 5 bases and J gave up 3 bases, with 19 bases separating them. The germline gives CDR1 MNHEY, CDR2 SMNVEV (reference sequence). The CDR3 totals 16 residues. In nucleotides, the CDR3 is TGTGCCAGCAGTACCCAGCAAGGGGGCGGGGAAGAGACCCAGTACTTC. Translating gives CASSTQQGGGEETQYF.

CDR3 in DNA: TGCGCCAGCAGCTTGGGCCTCGGGACAGACTCTAGGGAGCAGTACTTC. It yields the protein CASSLGLGTDSREQYF. The chain links TRBV5-1 to TRBJ2-7, with TRBD1 matching 7 bases. The CDR3 covers 16 residues. The germline V gene has CDR1 SGHRS and CDR2 YFSETQ. Unmatched junction bases numbered 13, after V lost 0 bases and J lost 7 bases.

This chain uses TRBV19 with TRBJ1-2, with a possible D match to TRBD1 (6 bases). V was shortened by 7 bases and J by 0 bases, with 12 bases between the two germline ends. The CDR3 is 14 residues long. Germline-derived CDR1 and CDR2 are LNHDA and SQIVND (reference sequence). Written as DNA, the CDR3 is TGTGCCAGTATGGAAGGGGGAGCTAACTATGGCTACACCTTC. The encoded protein is CASMEGGANYGYTF.

CDR3 DNA sequence: TGTGCCAGCAGCTTAGCGCGGGGGACAGGGACCCAGCCCCAGCATTTT. Encoded protein: CASSLARGTGTQPQHF. The chain couples TRBV7-8 to TRBJ1-5; 9 nucleotides align to TRBD1. CDR3 length equals 16 residues. The trim removed 0 bases at V and 7 bases at J, leaving 7 bases unmatched. Germline V gene sequence: CDR1 SGHVS, CDR2 FQNEAQ. Complete variable domain (other parts from reference TRBV7-8 and TRBJ1-5): GAGVSQSPRYKVAKRGQDVALRCDPISGHVSLFWYQQALGQGPEFLTYFQNEAQLDKSGLPSDRFFAERPEGSVSTLKIQRTQQEDSAVYLCASSLARGTGTQPQHFGDGTRLSIL.

The chain has TRBV14 and TRBJ2-7, with a tentative D call TRBD2 (5 bases). This CDR3 is 14 amino acids long. The V gene's germline CDR1 is SGHDN and CDR2 FVKESK. With 2 bases removed from V and 5 bases from J, the gap between germline ends came to 13 bases. The CDR3 spells CASSQFHSGNEQYF. For the CDR3, the DNA is TGTGCCAGCAGCCAATTTCATTCCGGGAACGAGCAGTACTTC.

The V and J genes are TRBV7-6 and TRBJ2-2, with D tentatively TRBD2 (6 bases). Between the trimmed V and J ends, which lost 1 base and 5 bases, there was a span of 8 bases. CDR3 length: 14 amino acids. Germline-derived CDR1 and CDR2 are SGHVS and FNYEAQ. The CDR3 nucleotides read TGTGCCAGCAGCTTAGGGGAGGTGACCGGGGAGCTGTTTTTT. Its protein product is CASSLGEVTGELFF.

The chain combines TRBV7-8 with TRBJ1-5; perhaps TRBD1 as D (5 bases). Germline V gene sequence: CDR1 SGHVS, CDR2 FQNEAQ. CDR3 length: 17 amino acids. Trimming left V 2 bases short and J 1 base short, with 15 bases between. The CDR3 region has the DNA TGTGCCAGCAGCTTATGGGACCGCGTTGAGAGCAATCAGCCCCAGCATTTT. This codes for CASSLWDRVESNQPQHF.

This CDR3 reads CASSKEGSYEQYF. CDR3 nucleotide sequence: TGTGCCAGCAGCAAGGAGGGGTCCTACGAGCAGTACTTC. This rearrangement joins TRBV7-6 to TRBJ2-7, with D possibly being TRBD2 (6 bases). Germline lookup yields CDR1 SGHVS and CDR2 FNYEAQ. The CDR3 runs 13 residues. V lost 5 bases to trimming and J lost 1 base, with 9 bases between them. Together with reference TRBV7-6 and TRBJ2-7, the CDR3 gives the full variable domain: GAGVSQSPRYKVTKRGQDVALRCDPISGHVSLYWYRQALGQGPEFLTYFNYEAQQDKSGLPNDRFSAERPEGSISTLTIQRTEQRDSAMYRCASSKEGSYEQYFGPGTRLTVT.

The chain has TRBV27 and TRBJ1-1, with TRBD1 matching over 9 bases. Germline V gene data show CDR1 as MNHEY and CDR2 as SMNVEV (reference sequence). This CDR3 is 14 amino acids long. The ends lost 4 bases at V and 1 base at J; junction bases unmatched: 1. CDR3: CASSSGQGNTEAFF. CDR3 bases: TGTGCCAGCAGTTCGGGACAGGGGAACACTGAAGCTTTCTTT.

The V gene is TRBV15, the J gene TRBJ1-5, with no clear D. Germline loops: CDR1 LNHNV, CDR2 YYDKDF (reference sequence). There are 12 residues in the CDR3. With 3 bases removed from V and 7 bases from J, the gap between germline ends came to 7 bases. For the CDR3, the DNA is TGTGCCACCAGCAGCCATGGGCAGCCCCAGCATTTT. Translated, it gives CATSSHGQPQHF. Full variable domain (outside the CDR3, taken from reference TRBV15 and TRBJ1-5): DAMVIQNPRYQVTQFGKPVTLSCSQTLNHNVMYWYQQKSSQAPKLLFHYYDKDFNNEADTPDNFQSRRPNTSFCFLDIRSPGLGDTAMYLCATSSHGQPQHFGDGTRLSIL.

This clone was picked up one time. V gene TRBV13 combines with J gene TRBJ2-2; TRBD1 matches at 11 bases. This CDR3 comprises 16 residues. The V gene end was trimmed by 3 bases and the J gene end by 3 bases; junction bases not matched to a gene: 3. Per germline, CDR1 PRHDT and CDR2 FYEKMQ (reference sequence). The CDR3 bases are TGTGCCAGCAGCTTGGGGACAGGGGGTCACACCGGGGAGCTGTTTTTT. Amino acid sequence: CASSLGTGGHTGELFF.

The rearrangement links TRBV5-1 to TRBJ2-1; tentatively, D is TRBD2 (6 bases). The CDR3 extends over 12 amino acids. The germline V gene encodes CDR1 SGHRS and CDR2 YFSETQ. With 7 bases removed from V and 8 bases from J, the gap between germline ends came to 13 bases. The CDR3 DNA reads as TGCGCCAGCTCTCGGGACTTCGATGAGCAGTTCTTC. The encoded protein is CASSRDFDEQFF. Drawing the rest from reference TRBV5-1 and TRBJ2-1, the complete variable domain is KAGVTQTPRYLIKTRGQQVTLSCSPISGHRSVSWYQQTPGQGLQFLFEYFSETQRNKGNFPGRFSGRQFSNSRSEMNVSTLELGDSALYLCASSRDFDEQFFGPGTRLTVL.

The rearrangement links TRBV14 to TRBJ1-6; D unclear. Germline-derived CDR1 and CDR2 are SGHDN and FVKESK. The germline V and J ends were trimmed by 3 bases and 3 bases, with 9 bases remaining between them. CDR3 length: 15 residues. For the CDR3, the DNA is TGTGCCAGCAGCCATGGAGGGAACTATAATTCACCCCTCCACTTT. Encoded protein: CASSHGGNYNSPLHF.

V is TRBV5-6 and J is TRBJ1-6, with D possibly TRBD1 on 6 matching bases. From germline, CDR1 is SGHDT and CDR2 YYEEEE. The CDR3 extends over 16 amino acids. V lost 4 bases, J lost 1 base, and 12 bases lay in between. CDR3 in DNA: TGTGCCAGCAGCCGGACAGTACGGTCCTATAATTCACCCCTCCACTTT. This codes for CASSRTVRSYNSPLHF.

This chain links TRBV11-2 with TRBJ2-7; the D is unclear. The CDR3 consists of 12 residues. CDR1 is SGHAT and CDR2 is FQNNGV in the germline V gene. The ends were cut back, 1 base at V and 4 bases at J, with 5 bases in the middle. The CDR3 sequence: CASSLVVYEQYF. The DNA for the CDR3 is TGTGCCAGCAGCTTAGTAGTTTACGAGCAGTACTTC.

The chain is built from TRBV7-2 and TRBJ2-7; unclear D gene. The V gene lost 5 bases and the J gene lost 3 bases, with 11 bases spanning the gap. Germline loops: CDR1 SGHTA, CDR2 FQGNSA. CDR3 length equals 13 residues. CDR3 in amino acids: CASSDTSGYEQYF. In nucleotides, the CDR3 is TGTGCCAGCAGCGATACCAGTGGCTACGAGCAGTACTTC.

The rearrangement links TRBV6-5 to TRBJ2-3; 9 positions match TRBD2. The CDR3 runs 16 residues. J lost 3 bases, V lost 4 bases, and 8 bases had no gene match. Germline CDR1 and CDR2: MNHEY and SVGAGI. The DNA for the CDR3 is TGTGCCAGCAGTTCCATAGCGGGGGATCATACAGATACGCAGTATTTT. Protein sequence: CASSSIAGDHTDTQYF.

V gene TRBV21-1 combines with J gene TRBJ2-7; TRBD1, the table's D call, was not compared with the DNA. TRBV21-1 is a pseudogene segment. This CDR3 is 14 amino acids long. The CDR3 reads CASSQTDNLYEQYF. The CDR3 DNA follows: TGTGCCAGCAGCCAAACGGACAACCTCTACGAGCAGTACTTC.

This clone came up once. The chain is built from TRBV2 and TRBJ2-1; the match to TRBD1 covers 7 bases. V gave up 3 bases and J gave up 4 bases; unmatched junction bases: 6. There are 15 residues in the CDR3. Germline V gene sequence: CDR1 SNHLY, CDR2 FYNNEI. The CDR3 nucleotides are TGTGCCAGCAGTGACCTCGGGACAGATTACAATGAGCAGTTCTTC. This codes for CASSDLGTDYNEQFF.

On this clone: Additional DNA sequences in this sample encode the identical CDR3. The V and J genes are TRBV6-5 and TRBJ1-1, with TRBD1 as a possible D gene (5 bases). This CDR3 has 13 residues. Germline V gene lookup returns CDR1 MNHEY and CDR2 SVGAGI. Trimming shortened V by 6 bases and J by 0 bases, and 8 bases separated the two germline ends. The CDR3 nucleotides are TGTGCCAGCAGACAGGCCCTGAACACTGAAGCTTTCTTT. Translation gives CASRQALNTEAFF.

The chain combines TRBV11-2 with TRBJ2-7; D is possibly TRBD1 (5 bases). The CDR3 spans 14 residues. With 2 bases removed from V and 6 bases from J, the gap between germline ends came to 14 bases. From germline, CDR1 is SGHAT and CDR2 FQNNGV. The CDR3 loop reads CASSLSQGMSEQYF. CDR3 bases: TGTGCCAGCAGCTTAAGCCAGGGTATGAGCGAGCAGTACTTC.

This chain links TRBV7-6 with TRBJ2-6; the D gene could be TRBD1 or TRBD2 (6 bases each). Germline CDR1 is SGHVS and CDR2 is FNYEAQ. This CDR3 comprises 15 residues. V was pared by 5 bases and J by 2 bases, with 10 bases between. The CDR3 protein is CASSRGTPGANVLTF. The CDR3 DNA is TGTGCCAGCAGCCGCGGGACACCTGGGGCCAACGTCCTGACTTTC.

The V call is TRBV11-2, the J call TRBJ2-1, with unresolved D. Trimming took off 5 bases at V and 10 bases at J, with 9 bases between the two ends. The CDR3 contains 11 residues. Germline-derived CDR1 and CDR2 are SGHAT and FQNNGV. The CDR3 DNA sequence: TGTGCCAGCAGCCCCAGTGAAGAGCAGTTCTTC. This translates into CASSPSEEQFF. The variable domain in full, completed from reference TRBV11-2 and TRBJ2-1, reads EAGVAQSPRYKIIEKRQSVAFWCNPISGHATLYWYQQILGQGPKLLIQFQNNGVVDDSQLPKDRFSAERLKGVDSTLKIQPAKLEDSAVYLCASSPSEEQFFGPGTRLTVL.

This clone was seen only once. V and J are TRBV6-5 and TRBJ1-5, with D unclear. Germline V gene lookup returns CDR1 MNHEY and CDR2 SVGAGI. This CDR3 region has 13 residues. The ends were cut back, 2 bases at V and 7 bases at J, with 9 bases in the middle. CDR3 sequence reads: CASSYGKFQPQHF. CDR3 nucleotides: TGTGCCAGCAGTTACGGGAAATTCCAGCCCCAGCATTTT.

The V and J genes are TRBV13 and TRBJ2-5; D is perhaps TRBD2 (5 bases). The V gene lost 0 bases and the J gene lost 4 bases, with 12 bases spanning the gap. The CDR3 covers 15 residues. CDR1 is PRHDT and CDR2 is FYEKMQ in the germline V gene (reference sequence). The chain's CDR3 is CASSLGARTLETQYF. The CDR3 DNA reads as TGTGCCAGCAGCTTAGGGGCCCGGACTTTAGAGACCCAGTACTTC.